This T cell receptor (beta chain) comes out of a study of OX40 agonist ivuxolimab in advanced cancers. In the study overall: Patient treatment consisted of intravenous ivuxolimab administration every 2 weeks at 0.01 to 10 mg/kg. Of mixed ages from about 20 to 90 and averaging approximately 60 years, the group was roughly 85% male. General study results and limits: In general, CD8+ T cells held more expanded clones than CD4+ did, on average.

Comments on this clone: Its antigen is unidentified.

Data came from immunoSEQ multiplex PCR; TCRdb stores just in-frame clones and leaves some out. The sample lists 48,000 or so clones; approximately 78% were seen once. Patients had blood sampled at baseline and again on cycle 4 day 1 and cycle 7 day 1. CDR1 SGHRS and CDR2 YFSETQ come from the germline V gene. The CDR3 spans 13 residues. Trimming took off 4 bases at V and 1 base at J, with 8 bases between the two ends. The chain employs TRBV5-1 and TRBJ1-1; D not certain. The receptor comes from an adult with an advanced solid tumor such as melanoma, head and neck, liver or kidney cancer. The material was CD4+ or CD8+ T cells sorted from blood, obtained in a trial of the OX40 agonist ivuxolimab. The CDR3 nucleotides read TGCGCCAGCAGCACCCACTCGAACACTGAAGCTTTCTTT. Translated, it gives CASSTHSNTEAFF.